This entry lists 14 T cell receptor beta chains sequenced from one sample in a study of T cell responses to AZD1222 COVID-19 vaccine. Sequenced by immunoSEQ multiplex PCR; TCRdb stores in-frame clones only, minus some. The sample lists some 140,000 clones, about 90% seen once, with 1.5% to 2% in the top ten. The source was peripheral blood, collected on day 0 of AZD1222 vaccination. The receptors were gathered from an adult in good health.

The chain is built from TRBV27 and TRBJ1-4; the D is unclear. Trimming removed 3 bases at V and 4 bases at J, with 0 bases between. The CDR3 sequence is 11 residues long. Looked up from germline, CDR1 is MNHEY and CDR2 is SMNVEV (reference sequence). CDR3 in amino acids: CASSFNEKLFF. DNA of the CDR3: TGTGCCAGCAGTTTTAATGAAAAACTGTTTTTT.

The chain joins TRBV4-1 to TRBJ1-5; 11 bases are shared with TRBD1. Trimming took 1 base from V and 0 from J; bases not matched to a gene: 14. The germline V gene has CDR1 MGHRA and CDR2 YSYEKL. CDR3 size: 21 residues. CDR3 region: CASSQGWVGTGGPYSNQPQHF. The CDR3 nucleotides are TGCGCCAGCAGCCAAGGGTGGGTAGGGACAGGGGGACCTTATAGCAATCAGCCCCAGCATTTT.

The chain links TRBV15 to TRBJ2-5; tentatively, D is TRBD2 (7 bases). Trimming stripped 5 bases from V and 5 bases from J, with 24 bases between. Germline assignment: CDR1 LNHNV and CDR2 YYDKDF (reference sequence). This CDR3 spans 17 amino acids. CDR3 region: CATSWEGRGLKVETQYF. The CDR3 DNA reads as TGTGCCACCAGCTGGGAGGGACGGGGGCTTAAGGTGGAGACCCAGTACTTC.

V is TRBV7-9 and J is TRBJ1-3; maybe TRBD1 (5 bases). V was pared by 5 bases and J by 4 bases, with 9 bases between. Germline loops: CDR1 SEHNR, CDR2 FQNEAQ (reference sequence). This CDR3 has 13 residues. The CDR3 loop reads CASSTGGGNTIYF. The DNA of the CDR3 is TGTGCCAGCAGCACAGGCGGCGGAAACACCATATATTTT.

This chain connects TRBV4-1 to TRBJ1-4, with D possibly TRBD1 on 6 matching bases. The V end was cut by 4 bases, the J end by 4 bases, with 13 bases between. Germline-derived CDR1 and CDR2 are MGHRA and YSYEKL. CDR3 length: 15 amino acids. The CDR3 is CASSPTGSYNEKLFF. The CDR3 region has the DNA TGCGCCAGCAGCCCGACAGGCAGTTATAATGAAAAACTGTTTTTT.

This clone was seen once. The chain employs TRBV27 and TRBJ1-1; the D gene is possibly TRBD1 (6 bases). Per germline, CDR1 MNHEY and CDR2 SMNVEV (reference sequence). This CDR3 contains 14 residues. V lost 5 bases to trimming and J lost 3 bases, with 13 bases between them. The CDR3, as DNA: TGTGCCAGCAGTGCACACACAGGGTACACTGAAGCTTTCTTT. Translation: CASSAHTGYTEAFF.

This clone was picked up one time. The J gene is TRBJ2-1, the V gene TRBV9, with 13 bases lining up with TRBD2. V lost 3 bases to trimming and J lost 12 bases; unmatched junction nucleotides: 6. Germline CDR1 is SGDLS and CDR2 is YYNGEE. This CDR3 is 14 amino acids long. The CDR3 reads CASSEGTSGVVQFF. The CDR3 nucleotides read TGTGCCAGCAGCGAGGGGACTAGCGGGGTCGTGCAGTTCTTC.

This chain connects TRBV19 to TRBJ1-1; D uncertain. Germline values: CDR1 LNHDA, CDR2 SQIVND (reference sequence). V dropped 6 bases and J dropped 8 bases, with 7 bases sitting between them. This CDR3 region has 10 residues. The CDR3 region is CASSGQEAFF. The CDR3, as DNA: TGTGCCAGTAGCGGGCAGGAAGCTTTCTTT.

The rearrangement links TRBV6-5 to TRBJ2-7, with 9 bases matching TRBD1. CDR1 is MNHEY and CDR2 is SVGAGI in the germline V gene. The CDR3 contains 14 residues. The trim removed 7 bases at V and 4 bases at J, leaving 8 bases unmatched. CDR3 DNA: TGTGCCAGCATTCGGGACAGGGTTTTATACGAGCAGTACTTC. Protein: CASIRDRVLYEQYF.

The chain links TRBV7-2 to TRBJ2-1; 9 nucleotides align to TRBD2. Losses at the gene ends were 5 bases for V and 8 bases for J; bases not matched to a gene: 7. This CDR3 contains 14 residues. In germline, CDR1 is SGHTA, CDR2 FQGNSA. CDR3 protein: CASSIDSGSDEQFF. Here the CDR3 DNA reads TGTGCCAGCAGCATAGATAGCGGGAGTGATGAGCAGTTCTTC.

The chain carries TRBV6-6 and TRBJ1-3, with D tentatively TRBD1 (6 bases). The V end was cut by 8 bases, the J end by 3 bases, with 14 bases between. Germline assignment: CDR1 MNHNY and CDR2 SVGAGI (reference sequence). CDR3 size: 14 residues. This chain's CDR3 is CASQNRAGGNTIYF. The CDR3 bases are TGTGCCAGCCAAAACAGGGCTGGTGGAAACACCATATATTTT.

This clone has a single count. The gene calls are TRBV9 and TRBJ1-1; 7 bases map to TRBD1. CDR1 SGDLS and CDR2 YYNGEE come from the germline V gene. This CDR3 has 13 residues. Losses at the gene ends were 4 bases for V and 4 bases for J; bases not matched to a gene: 4. The CDR3 region has the DNA TGTGCCAGCAGCCCAGGGACAGCCACTGAAGCTTTCTTT. This codes for CASSPGTATEAFF.

The chain has TRBV19 and TRBJ2-3, with TRBD2 matching 7 bases. Trimming cost V 7 bases and J 8 bases; bases outside gene matches: 15. The germline V gene encodes CDR1 LNHDA and CDR2 SQIVND (reference sequence). This CDR3 comprises 15 residues. The chain's CDR3 is CASTPAGGSVGTQYF. In DNA form, the CDR3 reads TGTGCCAGTACCCCCGCTGGCGGGAGTGTCGGTACGCAGTATTTT.

This chain connects TRBV6-1 to TRBJ1-2; D is undetermined. CDR1 is MNHNS, CDR2 SASEGT, per germline. V was pared by 0 bases and J by 14 bases, with 13 bases between. The CDR3 is 12 amino acids. The CDR3 DNA is TGTGCCAGCAGTGAAGCAAGACATCACGGGACCTTC. It translates to CASSEARHHGTF.